This T cell receptor beta chain was sequenced during a study of blood T cells in healthy people across ages. Germline V CDR1 and CDR2: SEHNR, FQNEAQ (reference sequence). This CDR3 contains 15 residues. The V gene lost 2 bases and the J gene lost 0 bases, with 10 bases spanning the gap. PCR was performed a second time for about 7 to 11 cycles using a sample-barcoded 5' primer and a J-beta primer mix. TCRdb passed the 5' RACE reads through MiXCR, listing each CDR3 protein once. The repertoire holds approximately 960,000 distinct CDR3 sequences, with almost 30% as singletons. In addition, the sample was reused for a study of T cells of mothers and their children.

This clonotype was sampled from a woman in her 40s in good health. V is TRBV7-9 and J is TRBJ1-1; unclear D gene. The sequencing input was blood. Here the CDR3 DNA reads TGTGCCAGCAGCTTAAGTGGACGGGTGAACACTGAAGCTTTCTTT. It translates to CASSLSGRVNTEAFF. The whole variable domain, remainder taken from reference TRBV7-9 and TRBJ1-1, is DTGVSQNPRHKITKRGQNVTFRCDPISEHNRLYWYRQTLGQGPEFLTYFQNEAQLEKSRLLSDRFSAERPKGSFSTLEIQRTEQGDSAMYLCASSLSGRVNTEAFFGQGTRLTVV.